This T cell receptor (beta chain) derives from a study of blood T cells in healthy people across ages. Study-wide findings and caveats: TCR beta diversity per million T cells fell roughly linearly with age. Donor CMV status was unknown, possibly confounding expanded clonotype changes.

Turning to this clonotype: Its antigen remains unidentified.

Combining a sample-barcoded 5' primer with a J-beta primer mix, a second PCR ran for about 6 to 12 cycles. Using its own MiXCR run on the 5' RACE reads, TCRdb lists one record per CDR3 protein. The sample includes about 1.8 million distinct CDR3 sequences, about 50% of them seen just once. V was cut by 6 bases and J by 1 base, with 10 bases left in between. In germline, CDR1 is DFQATT, CDR2 SNEGSKA (reference sequence). The CDR3 contains 12 residues. In each sample, at least 7 million PBMCs were isolated. This TCR came from a woman aged 40 to 50 in good health. The V gene is TRBV20-1, the J gene TRBJ2-7, with D possibly called TRBD1 or TRBD2 (5 bases each). The specimen sequenced was blood. CDR3 protein: CSAGERSYEQYF. CDR3 sequence (DNA): TGCAGTGCGGGGGAGAGATCCTACGAGCAGTACTTC.